The sequence of this T cell receptor beta chain was determined in a study of monozygotic twins with inflammatory bowel disease. Study results and caveats: The authors found no support for a single strong IBD-associated signal or clonotype. Healthy twins showed more clonotype sharing with others than IBD patients, especially patients with disease activity. Distinct T cell subtypes could not be told apart.

Germline V gene sequence: CDR1 SQVTM, CDR2 ANQGSEA. The CDR3 loop spans 14 amino acids. UMIs that had a 6-nucleotide sample barcode were put in using template switching. TCRdb re-called the 5' RACE reads; one entry per CDR3 protein, DNA not given. This repertoire comprises about 420,000 distinct CDR3 sequences; its ten largest clones make up around 2.4%. To note about this clonotype: Its antigen is still unknown.

The chain uses TRBV29-1 and TRBJ1-2; TCRdb calls TRBD1, which cannot be checked without DNA. The sequencing sample was made of blood. The TCR sequence derives from a human donor with ulcerative colitis or Crohn's disease, or a healthy co-twin of an affected twin (not recorded which). The CDR3 spells CSVEGWGRYYGYTF.